Described below is a single T cell receptor beta chain sequence and its context. The data were obtained in a study of T cells expressing NK-cell markers. This CDR3 comprises 13 residues. Germline CDR1 is DFQATT and CDR2 is SNEGSKA (reference sequence). Beta-chain TCR cDNA was generated via 5'RACE template switching with UMIs. With the 5' RACE reads reprocessed, TCRdb shows one record per CDR3 protein and no DNA. The specimen's table records about 260,000 distinct CDR3 sequences. The sequencing input was blood T cells: a sorted CD56 or NKG2C T cell subset, CD4+ or CD8+ T cells, or bulk PBMC T cells (not recorded which). The gene calls are TRBV20-1 and TRBJ1-2. This TCR was sampled from a man aged 18 to 29 in good health. CDR3 amino acids: CSATAPVSYGYTF.